The 29 T cell receptor beta chains listed next were all sequenced from one sample in a study of blood T cell repertoires in COVID-19. TCRdb's copy holds only in-frame clones and misses some; the assay was immunoSEQ multiplex PCR. The sample lists around 300,000 clones, approximately 89% seen once, with approximately 5% in the top ten. The specimen sequenced was PBMCs or T cells enriched from blood (not recorded which). All receptors come from a young woman who had recovered from COVID-19.

This chain links TRBV5-1 with TRBJ2-1; tentatively, D is TRBD1 (6 bases). Germline values: CDR1 SGHRS, CDR2 YFSETQ. The CDR3 totals 14 residues. The V gene lost 4 bases and the J gene lost 7 bases, with 15 bases spanning the gap. In DNA, the CDR3 is TGCGCCAGCAGCAGCTACAGGGTAGGGAATGAGCAGTTCTTC. Amino acids: CASSSYRVGNEQFF.

The chain uses TRBV5-1 and TRBJ1-1; 7 positions agree with TRBD1. CDR1 and CDR2 from the germline V gene are SGHRS and YFSETQ. The CDR3 contains 15 residues. Unmatched junction bases numbered 6, after V lost 4 bases and J lost 0 bases. The CDR3 DNA is TGCGCCAGCAGCCACGGGACAGCTTTGAACACTGAAGCTTTCTTT. Protein product: CASSHGTALNTEAFF. The full variable domain, completed using reference TRBV5-1 and TRBJ1-1, is KAGVTQTPRYLIKTRGQQVTLSCSPISGHRSVSWYQQTPGQGLQFLFEYFSETQRNKGNFPGRFSGRQFSNSRSEMNVSTLELGDSALYLCASSHGTALNTEAFFGQGTRLTVV.

V usage is TRBV9 and J usage is TRBJ2-1; tentatively, D is TRBD2 (7 bases). Trimming shortened V by 4 bases and J by 10 bases, and 18 bases separated the two germline ends. Looked up from germline, CDR1 is SGDLS and CDR2 is YYNGEE. The length of the CDR3 is 14 residues. DNA of the CDR3: TGTGCCAGCAGCCTTAGGGGGGGCTGGGAGGAGCAGTTCTTC. It yields the protein CASSLRGGWEEQFF.

The chain couples TRBV29-1 to TRBJ1-1; TRBD1 aligns across 8 bases. The trim removed 3 bases at V and 1 base at J, leaving 7 bases unmatched. This CDR3 spans 15 amino acids. Germline V gene sequence: CDR1 SQVTM, CDR2 ANQGSEA. CDR3 sequence (DNA): TGCAGCGTTGAGTCCCCGACAGGGGCGAACACTGAAGCTTTCTTT. As protein: CSVESPTGANTEAFF.

The chain has TRBV20-1 and TRBJ1-1; D is perhaps TRBD1 (6 bases). This CDR3 has 15 residues. CDR1 DFQATT and CDR2 SNEGSKA come from the germline V gene (reference sequence). Trimming stripped 3 bases from V and 2 bases from J, with 16 bases between. CDR3 nucleotides: TGCAGTGCTAGTCGGACAGAGACTCCTAACACTGAAGCTTTCTTT. Protein product: CSASRTETPNTEAFF.

The rearrangement joins TRBV27 to TRBJ1-4; the match to TRBD1 covers 12 bases. V trimming: 4 bases; J trimming: 12 bases; junction bases outside the gene matches: 6. Germline V lookup: CDR1 MNHEY, CDR2 SMNVEV (reference sequence). This CDR3 has 14 amino acids. The DNA for the CDR3 is TGTGCCAGCAGTTGGGGACAGGGGGCGTCGGAACTGTTTTTT. This sequence encodes CASSWGQGASELFF. The full variable domain, with the rest looked up from reference TRBV27 and TRBJ1-4, is EAQVTQNPRYLITVTGKKLTVTCSQNMNHEYMSWYRQDPGLGLRQIYYSMNVEVTDKGDVPEGYKVSRKEKRNFPLILESPSPNQTSLYFCASSWGQGASELFFGSGTQLSVL.

The chain's CDR3 is CASTGGQSNEKLFF. CDR3 coding DNA: TGCGCCAGCACCGGTGGACAGTCTAATGAAAAACTGTTTTTT. The rearrangement uses TRBV5-1 and TRBJ1-4, with D possibly being TRBD1 (6 bases). V dropped 6 bases and J dropped 3 bases, with 12 bases sitting between them. Germline V gene data show CDR1 as SGHRS and CDR2 as YFSETQ. There are 14 residues in the CDR3.

The V gene is TRBV4-1, the J gene TRBJ1-4; 9 bases fit TRBD1. Germline assignment: CDR1 MGHRA and CDR2 YSYEKL. CDR3 length: 19 amino acids. V shed 0 bases, J shed 7 bases, and the junction held 15 bases outside the gene matches. The CDR3 DNA reads TGCGCCAGCAGCCAAGACGGGACACCGGGACAGGGAGGGAGTGAAAAACTGTTTTTT. Protein sequence: CASSQDGTPGQGGSEKLFF.

This clone has a single count. The gene calls are TRBV7-9 and TRBJ2-1, with D hard to call. CDR1 is SEHNR, CDR2 FQNEAQ, per germline (reference sequence). V lost 4 bases, J lost 2 bases, and 18 bases lay in between. The CDR3 totals 17 residues. The CDR3 loop reads CASSSRSAIFPYNEQFF. The CDR3 DNA sequence: TGTGCCAGCAGCTCCCGAAGCGCAATCTTCCCCTACAATGAGCAGTTCTTC.

The chain is built from TRBV4-1 and TRBJ1-4; the D gene is possibly TRBD1 (6 bases). The V end lost 6 bases, the J end lost 0 bases, and 11 bases lay between the germline ends. The CDR3 runs 15 residues. Germline V gene data show CDR1 as MGHRA and CDR2 as YSYEKL. CDR3 amino acids: CASRRTGTTNEKLFF. CDR3 bases: TGCGCCAGCAGACGCACAGGGACAACTAATGAAAAACTGTTTTTT.

As concerns this clone: Different DNA sequences within this sample yield the same CDR3. The rearrangement links TRBV6-2 or TRBV6-3 to TRBJ2-5, with a weak D call TRBD2 (6 bases). V lost 2 bases, J lost 5 bases, and 12 bases lay in between. The CDR3 extends over 14 amino acids. CDR1 MNHEY and CDR2 SVGEGT come from the germline V gene. CDR3 protein: CASSYGGEGETQYF. CDR3 bases: TGTGCCAGCAGTTACGGCGGGGAAGGGGAGACCCAGTACTTC.

The chain links TRBV4-1 to TRBJ2-2, with a possible D match to TRBD2 (6 bases). The CDR3 spans 14 residues. CDR1 is MGHRA, CDR2 YSYEKL, per germline. V lost 1 base to trimming and J lost 4 bases, with 7 bases between them. The CDR3 here is CASSQAGVTGELFF. In nucleotides, the CDR3 is TGCGCCAGCAGCCAAGCGGGGGTCACCGGGGAGCTGTTTTTT.

J is TRBJ1-2 and V is TRBV2; no clear D gene. Germline assignment: CDR1 SNHLY and CDR2 FYNNEI. Trimming shortened V by 5 bases and J by 2 bases, and 6 bases separated the two germline ends. This CDR3 contains 12 residues. This CDR3 reads CASSSENYGYTF. CDR3 nucleotides: TGTGCCAGCAGTTCGGAGAACTATGGCTACACCTTC.

There are a few counts of this clone. This chain links TRBV29-1 with TRBJ1-2, with 8 nucleotides matching TRBD1. After removal of 3 bases from V and 4 bases from J, the junction contained 7 bases not matched to a gene. This CDR3 is 14 amino acids long. In germline, CDR1 is SQVTM, CDR2 ANQGSEA. In DNA, the CDR3 is TGCAGCGTTGAGACAGGGGTCAGCCGCTATGGCTACACCTTC. This gives the protein CSVETGVSRYGYTF.

The chain recombines TRBV12-3 or TRBV12-4 with TRBJ2-7; possible D gene TRBD1, 6 bases. Trimming shortened V by 3 bases and J by 7 bases, and 13 bases separated the two germline ends. CDR3 size: 13 residues. DNA of the CDR3: TGTGCCAGCAGTTTCGGACAGCACTCAGAGCAGTACTTC. Amino acids: CASSFGQHSEQYF.

The chain links TRBV19 to TRBJ2-4; the D gene is possibly TRBD1 (6 bases). This CDR3 spans 14 amino acids. Trimming took 6 bases from V and 7 from J, leaving 16 bases between them. CDR1 and CDR2 (germline): LNHDA, SQIVND (reference sequence). The CDR3 sequence: CASSPNRERNIQYF. The CDR3 DNA sequence: TGTGCCAGTAGCCCCAACAGGGAAAGGAACATTCAGTACTTC.

The gene calls are TRBV6-7 and TRBJ1-2; D perhaps matches TRBD1 (5 bases). TRBV6-7 is assigned to the ORF class and has an uncertain function. The CDR3 is made up of 15 amino acids. Trimming pared 9 bases from V and 7 bases from J, leaving 24 bases between. CDR3 residues: CARVMGGEYLSGYTF. CDR3 bases: TGTGCCAGGGTCATGGGGGGTGAATATTTGAGTGGCTACACCTTC.

The rearrangement links TRBV5-6 to TRBJ1-6, with TRBD1 matching over 8 bases. CDR1 and CDR2 (germline): SGHDT, YYEEEE. CDR3 size: 15 residues. Trimming cost V 2 bases and J 9 bases; bases outside gene matches: 7. DNA for the CDR3: TGTGCCAGCAGCTTCAATACAGGGGGGAGTTCACCCCTCCACTTT. Translating gives CASSFNTGGSSPLHF.

This clone has just one count. The gene calls are TRBV5-5 and TRBJ2-4; D ambiguous. The V and J ends lost 0 bases and 0 bases respectively, with 7 bases between them. This CDR3 has 15 amino acids. CDR1 is SGHKS and CDR2 is YYEKEE in the germline V gene (reference sequence). The chain's CDR3 is CASSLGQVAKNIQYF. The CDR3 nucleotides read TGTGCCAGCAGCTTGGGGCAAGTAGCCAAAAACATTCAGTACTTC.

Written as DNA, the CDR3 is TGTGCCAGCAGCCAAGACCGGACAGGGCGGACTGAAGCTTTCTTT. As protein: CASSQDRTGRTEAFF. The chain couples TRBV3-1 (or the pseudogene TRBV3-2) to TRBJ1-1, with 8 bases aligning to TRBD1. This CDR3 region has 15 residues. Germline V gene lookup returns CDR1 LGHDT and CDR2 YNNKEL (reference sequence). Trimming cost V 0 bases and J 5 bases; bases outside gene matches: 5.

The V and J genes are TRBV9 and TRBJ2-5, with D possibly matching TRBD2 (6 bases). In germline, CDR1 is SGDLS, CDR2 YYNGEE. This CDR3 is built from 14 residues. V was shortened by 0 bases and J by 3 bases, with 9 bases between the two germline ends. CDR3 sequence: CASSVGGEEETQYF. CDR3 coding DNA: TGTGCCAGCAGCGTAGGGGGGGAAGAAGAGACCCAGTACTTC.

This chain's CDR3 is CASSPGTSNKETQYF. CDR3 nucleotides: TGTGCCAGCAGCCCTGGGACTAGTAATAAAGAGACCCAGTACTTC. The genes are TRBV9 and TRBJ2-5; the match to TRBD2 covers 8 bases. The V gene end was trimmed by 4 bases and the J gene end by 3 bases; junction bases not matched to a gene: 8. In germline, CDR1 is SGDLS, CDR2 YYNGEE. The CDR3 is 15 residues long.

The gene calls are TRBV7-9 and TRBJ1-2; TRBD1 agrees at 9 bases. Germline lookup yields CDR1 SEHNR and CDR2 FQNEAQ (reference sequence). Losses at the gene ends were 5 bases for V and 7 bases for J; bases not matched to a gene: 5. The CDR3 is 13 residues long. The CDR3 DNA follows: TGTGCCAGCAGCACCGCGACAGGGGGTGGCTACACCTTC. It yields the protein CASSTATGGGYTF. The full variable domain, with the rest looked up from reference TRBV7-9 and TRBJ1-2, is DTGVSQNPRHKITKRGQNVTFRCDPISEHNRLYWYRQTLGQGPEFLTYFQNEAQLEKSRLLSDRFSAERPKGSFSTLEIQRTEQGDSAMYLCASSTATGGGYTFGSGTRLTVV.

In nucleotides, the CDR3 is TGTGCCAGTAGATCCCTGGGACAGGGGGCTAACTATGGCTACACCTTC. Translation gives CASRSLGQGANYGYTF. This rearrangement joins TRBV19 to TRBJ1-2, with 11 bases fitting TRBD1. The CDR3 loop spans 16 amino acids. Germline CDR1 LNHDA, CDR2 SQIVND (reference sequence). Unmatched junction bases numbered 6, after V lost 6 bases and J lost 0 bases.

This clone occurred once. This chain uses TRBV3-1 (or the pseudogene TRBV3-2) with TRBJ1-5; maybe TRBD1 (6 bases). The V end was cut by 4 bases, the J end by 7 bases, with 14 bases between. This CDR3 is 14 amino acids long. Germline V gene data show CDR1 as LGHDT and CDR2 as YNNKEL (reference sequence). In nucleotides, the CDR3 is TGTGCCAGCAGCCGAGGGGTCAGGGGCCAGCCCCAGCATTTT. Residues: CASSRGVRGQPQHF.

This chain links TRBV24-1 with TRBJ2-1; 9 positions agree with TRBD2. The germline V gene has CDR1 KGHDR and CDR2 SFDVKD. This CDR3 region has 16 residues. Trimming took 5 bases from V and 7 from J; bases not matched to a gene: 11. DNA for the CDR3: TGTGCCACCAGTGGGAGTTGGCGGGGGGGCCAGAATGAGCAGTTCTTC. Translated: CATSGSWRGGQNEQFF.

The chain links TRBV5-1 to TRBJ2-1, with D possibly matching TRBD2 (6 bases). Germline CDR1 and CDR2: SGHRS and YFSETQ. The CDR3 runs 15 residues. The ends were cut back, 0 bases at V and 0 bases at J, with 7 bases in the middle. The CDR3 sequence: CASSLASDSYNEQFF. The CDR3 DNA follows: TGCGCCAGCAGCTTGGCTAGCGACTCCTACAATGAGCAGTTCTTC.

The chain combines TRBV15 with TRBJ2-1; 9 bases fit TRBD2. The CDR3 has 17 amino acids. Germline V gene lookup returns CDR1 LNHNV and CDR2 YYDKDF (reference sequence). With 0 bases clipped from V and 0 bases from J, the junction kept 3 bases outside the gene matches. CDR3 in DNA: TGTGCCACCAGCAGAGACCGCGGGGGGGCCTCCTACAATGAGCAGTTCTTC. Amino acid sequence: CATSRDRGGASYNEQFF.

The chain's CDR3 is CASSRDRGLYEQYF. As DNA, the CDR3 is TGTGCCAGCAGCCGGGACAGGGGGCTGTACGAGCAGTACTTC. The chain recombines TRBV27 with TRBJ2-7; 12 bases line up with TRBD1. J lost 4 bases, V lost 6 bases, and 4 bases had no gene match. Germline assignment: CDR1 MNHEY and CDR2 SMNVEV (reference sequence). This CDR3 comprises 14 residues.